One and the same sample provided the 20 T cell receptor beta chains below, sequenced in a study of cytomegalovirus exposure and HLA in healthy donors. Researchers ran the PCR with 60 Vbeta and 13 Jbeta primers. Sequencing used immunoSEQ multiplex PCR; TCRdb keeps in-frame clones, though not all of them. The sample shows 150,000 to 200,000 clones, 75% to 80% of them seen only once. The specimen was PBMCs. The receptors come from a middle-aged woman in good health and CMV-seropositive.

The V call is TRBV7-2, the J call TRBJ2-7; 9 nucleotides line up with TRBD1. This CDR3 is 17 amino acids long. V dropped 0 bases and J dropped 7; count of bases not matched to a gene: 13. The germline CDR1 and CDR2 sequences are SGHTA and FQGNSA. The CDR3 here is CASSLAPPGQGGGEQYF. Written as DNA, the CDR3 is TGTGCCAGCAGCTTAGCGCCACCGGGACAGGGCGGGGGAGAGCAGTACTTC. The variable domain in full, with the rest retrieved from reference TRBV7-2 and TRBJ2-7, is GAGVSQSPSNKVTEKGKDVELRCDPISGHTALYWYRQSLGQGLEFLIYFQGNSAPDKSGLPSDRFSAERTGGSVSTLTIQRTQQEDSAVYLCASSLAPPGQGGGEQYFGPGTRLTVT.

The rearrangement joins TRBV5-6 to TRBJ2-7; a possible D gene is TRBD2 (6 bases). With 4 bases removed from V and 5 bases from J, the gap between germline ends came to 28 bases. Germline loops: CDR1 SGHDT, CDR2 YYEEEE. This CDR3 spans 18 amino acids. The DNA of the CDR3 is TGTGCCAGCAGCCTGTTATCGGGGACCGCAAGTATAGCGGACGAGCAGTACTTC. Translation: CASSLLSGTASIADEQYF.

The genes are TRBV7-9 and TRBJ2-7, with 9 bases identical to TRBD2. Unmatched junction bases numbered 7, after V lost 4 bases and J lost 6 bases. Germline-derived CDR1 and CDR2 are SEHNR and FQNEAQ (reference sequence). This CDR3 has 14 residues. CDR3 sequence reads: CASSSAGGLSEQYF. Here the CDR3 DNA reads TGTGCCAGCAGCTCGGCGGGGGGGCTATCCGAGCAGTACTTC.

V usage is TRBV29-1 and J usage is TRBJ1-2; 7 bases are shared with TRBD1. The CDR3 is 12 residues long. The junction had 6 bases not matched to a gene; V was cut back by 7 bases and J by 4 bases. Germline CDR1 reads SQVTM; CDR2 reads ANQGSEA. Here the CDR3 reads CSGYRGTYGYTF. CDR3 nucleotide sequence: TGCAGCGGGTACAGGGGTACCTATGGCTACACCTTC.

The chain has TRBV19 and TRBJ2-7; D is undetermined. Germline CDR1 LNHDA, CDR2 SQIVND (reference sequence). Trimming took 5 bases from V and 4 from J, leaving 12 bases between them. The CDR3 is 13 amino acids. This CDR3 is CASSVTVGYEQYF. In nucleotides, the CDR3 is TGTGCCAGTAGTGTAACAGTAGGTTACGAGCAGTACTTC.

The chain employs TRBV4-1 and TRBJ2-5; TRBD1 agrees at 7 bases. CDR1 is MGHRA, CDR2 YSYEKL, per germline. CDR3 size: 16 residues. V shed 3 bases, J shed 1 base, and the junction held 8 bases outside the gene matches. As DNA, the CDR3 is TGCGCCAGCAGCCAGACTCCCGGGACAGTCCAAGAGACCCAGTACTTC. Its protein is CASSQTPGTVQETQYF.

V and J are TRBV5-8 and TRBJ2-1, with 7 positions matching TRBD1. The V segment lost 1 base and the J segment 2 bases; nucleotides outside the gene matches: 6. This CDR3 is 16 amino acids long. Germline values: CDR1 SGHTS, CDR2 YDEGEE. CDR3 amino acids: CASSLRVRGPYNEQFF. CDR3 DNA sequence: TGTGCCAGCAGCTTGAGGGTAAGGGGGCCCTACAATGAGCAGTTCTTC.

This chain uses TRBV19 with TRBJ2-7; D might be TRBD1 (5 bases). This CDR3 comprises 13 residues. Trimming removed 5 bases from V and 0 bases from J, with 8 bases in between. Germline CDR1 LNHDA, CDR2 SQIVND (reference sequence). The CDR3 is CASSLTASYEQYF. The CDR3 nucleotides are TGTGCCAGTAGTTTGACAGCCTCCTACGAGCAGTACTTC.

This clone was detected only a few times. The chain links TRBV7-6 to TRBJ2-1; 8 bases are shared with TRBD2. This CDR3 is built from 17 residues. Trimming took 3 bases from V and 4 from J; bases not matched to a gene: 11. CDR1 is SGHVS and CDR2 is FNYEAQ in the germline V gene. The CDR3, as DNA: TGTGCCAGCAGCTTGCGGGGGGCCCCTTCGGGTTACAATGAGCAGTTCTTC. Translating it yields CASSLRGAPSGYNEQFF.

The V call is TRBV27, the J call TRBJ1-1; 9 nucleotides match TRBD1. V was pared by 2 bases and J by 2 bases, with 3 bases of the junction left unmatched. The CDR3 contains 15 residues. Germline V CDR1 and CDR2: MNHEY, SMNVEV (reference sequence). DNA of the CDR3: TGTGCCAGCAGTTTACTGACAGGGGGTAACACTGAAGCTTTCTTT. It encodes CASSLLTGGNTEAFF.

CDR3 protein: CASSPSGGASGELFF. In nucleotides, the CDR3 is TGTGCCAGTAGCCCTAGCGGGGGGGCTAGCGGGGAGCTGTTTTTT. J is TRBJ2-2 and V is TRBV19; TRBD2 agrees at 12 bases. Per germline, CDR1 LNHDA and CDR2 SQIVND (reference sequence). V was clipped by 6 bases and J by 7 bases; unmatched bases: 6. This CDR3 has 15 residues.

The V gene is TRBV28, the J gene TRBJ2-1; 7 bases fit TRBD2. J was trimmed by 2 bases and V by 6 bases; bases with no gene match: 10. The CDR3 runs 16 residues. Germline V gene sequence: CDR1 MDHEN, CDR2 SYDVKM. The DNA of the CDR3 is TGTGCCAGCAGACCGCCGGGACTACGTACCTACAATGAGCAGTTCTTC. This codes for CASRPPGLRTYNEQFF.

This clone came up a few times. V is TRBV5-1 and J is TRBJ1-4; TRBD1 matches at 7 bases. Germline-derived CDR1 and CDR2 are SGHRS and YFSETQ. V dropped 2 bases and J dropped 10; count of bases not matched to a gene: 8. The CDR3 has 14 amino acids. This CDR3 is CASSFEQGLGKLFF. The CDR3 DNA follows: TGCGCCAGCAGCTTTGAACAGGGGTTAGGAAAACTGTTTTTT.

V is TRBV6-5 and J is TRBJ2-5; 10 bases are shared with TRBD2. The CDR3 loop spans 16 amino acids. The V gene's germline CDR1 is MNHEY and CDR2 SVGAGI. V shed 4 bases and J 5 bases; nucleotides not matched to a gene: 10. Here the CDR3 DNA reads TGTGCCAGCAGTTCCACCCCTAGCGGGAGAGGGGAGACCCAGTACTTC. It yields the protein CASSSTPSGRGETQYF.

The V call is TRBV29-1, the J call TRBJ1-2; 7 bases match TRBD1. With 1 base clipped from V and 0 bases from J, the junction kept 8 bases outside the gene matches. The CDR3 runs to 16 residues. CDR1 SQVTM and CDR2 ANQGSEA come from the germline V gene. CDR3 nucleotides: TGCAGCGTTGAAGCCCGGGACAGAGGAACTAACTATGGCTACACCTTC. Residues: CSVEARDRGTNYGYTF.

As concerns this clone: Other DNA sequences of this sample code for an identical CDR3. The J gene is TRBJ2-1, the V gene TRBV7-9; 11 nucleotides line up with TRBD2. The CDR3 runs 15 residues. Germline values: CDR1 SEHNR, CDR2 FQNEAQ (reference sequence). Germline trimming cut 1 base from V and 5 bases from J; bases unmatched to any gene: 1. CDR3 DNA: TGTGCCAGCAGCTTAGAACTAGCGGGAGACAATGAGCAGTTCTTC. Translated, it gives CASSLELAGDNEQFF.

The rearrangement links TRBV2 to TRBJ2-3; maybe TRBD2 (6 bases). Trimming took 2 bases from V and 1 from J, leaving 10 bases between them. The CDR3 contains 15 residues. Germline CDR1 reads SNHLY; CDR2 reads FYNNEI. The chain's CDR3 is CASSESQRGTDTQYF. The CDR3 DNA follows: TGTGCCAGCAGTGAATCACAGCGGGGCACAGATACGCAGTATTTT.

The V call is TRBV29-1, the J call TRBJ2-5; the match to TRBD2 covers 13 bases. The CDR3 consists of 16 residues. Germline trimming cut 4 bases from V and 7 bases from J; bases unmatched to any gene: 12. Germline CDR1 SQVTM, CDR2 ANQGSEA. CDR3 coding DNA: TGCAGCGTTGGATCTGGACTAGCGGGAGACCTGGCGACCCAGTACTTC. This translates into CSVGSGLAGDLATQYF.

This clone was detected a few times. V usage is TRBV30 and J usage is TRBJ2-2; 9 bases line up with TRBD1. This CDR3 region has 15 residues. With 7 bases clipped from V and 7 bases from J, the junction kept 13 bases outside the gene matches. The V gene's germline CDR1 is GTSNPN and CDR2 SVGIG (reference sequence). DNA of the CDR3: TGTGCCTCTCGCAAGGGGGACAGGGCGATCGGGGAGCTGTTTTTT. Residues: CASRKGDRAIGELFF.

This clone is a singleton in its sample. The gene calls are TRBV6-1 and TRBJ2-4; D is perhaps TRBD1 (6 bases). This CDR3 contains 18 residues. Germline V gives CDR1 MNHNS, CDR2 SASEGT. The V end lost 3 bases, the J end lost 1 base, and 19 bases lay between the germline ends. Here the CDR3 reads CASSDPGLSRGAKNIQYF. Written as DNA, the CDR3 is TGTGCCAGCAGTGATCCGGGGTTGAGTAGGGGGGCCAAAAACATTCAGTACTTC.